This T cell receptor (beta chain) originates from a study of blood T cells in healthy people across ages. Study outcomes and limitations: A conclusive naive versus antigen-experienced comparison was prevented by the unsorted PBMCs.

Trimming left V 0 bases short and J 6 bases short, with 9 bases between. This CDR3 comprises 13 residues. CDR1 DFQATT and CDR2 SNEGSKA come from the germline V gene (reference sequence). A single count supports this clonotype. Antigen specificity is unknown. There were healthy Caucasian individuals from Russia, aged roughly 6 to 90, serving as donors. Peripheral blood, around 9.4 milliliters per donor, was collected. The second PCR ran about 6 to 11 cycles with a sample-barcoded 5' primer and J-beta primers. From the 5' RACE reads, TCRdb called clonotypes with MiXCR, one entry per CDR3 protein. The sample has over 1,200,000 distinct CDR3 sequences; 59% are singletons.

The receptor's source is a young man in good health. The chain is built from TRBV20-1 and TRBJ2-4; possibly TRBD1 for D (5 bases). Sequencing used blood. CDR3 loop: CSAREDTSNIQYF. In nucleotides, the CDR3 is TGCAGTGCTAGAGAGGACACCTCAAACATTCAGTACTTC.